This T cell receptor beta chain was obtained from a study of shared clonotypes between healthy human individuals. Across the study: Used for every donor were three CD4 naive, three CD4 memory, two CD8 naive and one CD8 memory plate.

Study conclusions and caveats: The four-donor shared clonotypes exceeded non-shared clonotypes in generation probability, with non-shared ones scoring lower. Represented diversity, genetic and exposure-history alike, was limited by few donors.

As handled by the study authors: For the immunoSEQ data, sequences were junction-only without quality scores, so filtering differed. The data were produced by immunoSEQ multiplex PCR, yet TCRdb's version contains in-frame clones alone and is incomplete. V, J and clone size derive from that table, while D and trimming were established from the DNA sequence. The table lists a few million clones, approximately 96% of them singletons. In regard to this clone: Its antigen is as yet unknown.

J gave up 10 bases and V 2 bases, and 10 bases lay outside the gene matches. Per the germline V gene, CDR1 is LNHDA and CDR2 is SQIVND (reference sequence). The CDR3 is 16 residues long. This TCR was sampled from a man aged 18 to 30 in good health. Sample: naive CD4+ T cells sorted from blood. This sample's subset: CD45RA+ positively selected. The V call is TRBV19, the J call TRBJ1-6; 8 bases fit TRBD1. CDR3 bases: TGTGCCAGTAGTATACCACTGACAGGGGACAAATCACCCCTCCACTTT. Protein sequence: CASSIPLTGDKSPLHF.